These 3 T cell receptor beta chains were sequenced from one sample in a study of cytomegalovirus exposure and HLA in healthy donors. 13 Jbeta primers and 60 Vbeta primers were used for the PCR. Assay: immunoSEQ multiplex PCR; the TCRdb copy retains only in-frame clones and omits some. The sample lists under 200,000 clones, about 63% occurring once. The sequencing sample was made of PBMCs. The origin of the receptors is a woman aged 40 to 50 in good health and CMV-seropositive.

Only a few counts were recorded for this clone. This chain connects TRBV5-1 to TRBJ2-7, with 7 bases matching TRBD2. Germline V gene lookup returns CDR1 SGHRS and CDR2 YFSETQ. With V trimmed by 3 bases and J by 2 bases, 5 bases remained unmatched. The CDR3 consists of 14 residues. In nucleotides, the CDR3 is TGCGCCAGCAGCTATGGGGGGGGTACCTACGAGCAGTACTTC. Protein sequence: CASSYGGGTYEQYF.

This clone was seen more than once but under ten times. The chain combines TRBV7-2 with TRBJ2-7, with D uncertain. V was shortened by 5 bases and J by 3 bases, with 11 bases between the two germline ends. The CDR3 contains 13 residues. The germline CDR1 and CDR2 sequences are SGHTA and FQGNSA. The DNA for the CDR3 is TGTGCCAGCAGCCTTCAGACAATCTACGAGCAGTACTTC. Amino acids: CASSLQTIYEQYF.

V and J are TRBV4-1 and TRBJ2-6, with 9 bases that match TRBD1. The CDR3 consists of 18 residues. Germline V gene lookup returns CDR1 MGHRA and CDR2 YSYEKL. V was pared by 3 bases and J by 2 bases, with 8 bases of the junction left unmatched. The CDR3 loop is CASSQGDRVEAGANVLTF. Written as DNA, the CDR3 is TGCGCCAGCAGCCAGGGGGACAGGGTAGAAGCTGGGGCCAACGTCCTGACTTTC.